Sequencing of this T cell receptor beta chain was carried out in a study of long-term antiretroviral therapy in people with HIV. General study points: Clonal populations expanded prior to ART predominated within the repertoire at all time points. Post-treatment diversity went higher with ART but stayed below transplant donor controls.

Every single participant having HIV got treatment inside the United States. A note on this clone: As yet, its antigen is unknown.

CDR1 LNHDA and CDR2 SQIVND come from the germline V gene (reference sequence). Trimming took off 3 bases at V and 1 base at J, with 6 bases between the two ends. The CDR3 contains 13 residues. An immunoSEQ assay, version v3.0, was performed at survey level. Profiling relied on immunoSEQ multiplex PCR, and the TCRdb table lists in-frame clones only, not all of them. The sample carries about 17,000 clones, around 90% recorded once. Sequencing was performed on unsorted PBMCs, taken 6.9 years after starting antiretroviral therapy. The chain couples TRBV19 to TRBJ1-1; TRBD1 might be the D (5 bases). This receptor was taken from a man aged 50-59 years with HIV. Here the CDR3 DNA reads TGTGCCAGTAGTATTGGGGGGAACACTGAAGCTTTCTTT. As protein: CASSIGGNTEAFF.